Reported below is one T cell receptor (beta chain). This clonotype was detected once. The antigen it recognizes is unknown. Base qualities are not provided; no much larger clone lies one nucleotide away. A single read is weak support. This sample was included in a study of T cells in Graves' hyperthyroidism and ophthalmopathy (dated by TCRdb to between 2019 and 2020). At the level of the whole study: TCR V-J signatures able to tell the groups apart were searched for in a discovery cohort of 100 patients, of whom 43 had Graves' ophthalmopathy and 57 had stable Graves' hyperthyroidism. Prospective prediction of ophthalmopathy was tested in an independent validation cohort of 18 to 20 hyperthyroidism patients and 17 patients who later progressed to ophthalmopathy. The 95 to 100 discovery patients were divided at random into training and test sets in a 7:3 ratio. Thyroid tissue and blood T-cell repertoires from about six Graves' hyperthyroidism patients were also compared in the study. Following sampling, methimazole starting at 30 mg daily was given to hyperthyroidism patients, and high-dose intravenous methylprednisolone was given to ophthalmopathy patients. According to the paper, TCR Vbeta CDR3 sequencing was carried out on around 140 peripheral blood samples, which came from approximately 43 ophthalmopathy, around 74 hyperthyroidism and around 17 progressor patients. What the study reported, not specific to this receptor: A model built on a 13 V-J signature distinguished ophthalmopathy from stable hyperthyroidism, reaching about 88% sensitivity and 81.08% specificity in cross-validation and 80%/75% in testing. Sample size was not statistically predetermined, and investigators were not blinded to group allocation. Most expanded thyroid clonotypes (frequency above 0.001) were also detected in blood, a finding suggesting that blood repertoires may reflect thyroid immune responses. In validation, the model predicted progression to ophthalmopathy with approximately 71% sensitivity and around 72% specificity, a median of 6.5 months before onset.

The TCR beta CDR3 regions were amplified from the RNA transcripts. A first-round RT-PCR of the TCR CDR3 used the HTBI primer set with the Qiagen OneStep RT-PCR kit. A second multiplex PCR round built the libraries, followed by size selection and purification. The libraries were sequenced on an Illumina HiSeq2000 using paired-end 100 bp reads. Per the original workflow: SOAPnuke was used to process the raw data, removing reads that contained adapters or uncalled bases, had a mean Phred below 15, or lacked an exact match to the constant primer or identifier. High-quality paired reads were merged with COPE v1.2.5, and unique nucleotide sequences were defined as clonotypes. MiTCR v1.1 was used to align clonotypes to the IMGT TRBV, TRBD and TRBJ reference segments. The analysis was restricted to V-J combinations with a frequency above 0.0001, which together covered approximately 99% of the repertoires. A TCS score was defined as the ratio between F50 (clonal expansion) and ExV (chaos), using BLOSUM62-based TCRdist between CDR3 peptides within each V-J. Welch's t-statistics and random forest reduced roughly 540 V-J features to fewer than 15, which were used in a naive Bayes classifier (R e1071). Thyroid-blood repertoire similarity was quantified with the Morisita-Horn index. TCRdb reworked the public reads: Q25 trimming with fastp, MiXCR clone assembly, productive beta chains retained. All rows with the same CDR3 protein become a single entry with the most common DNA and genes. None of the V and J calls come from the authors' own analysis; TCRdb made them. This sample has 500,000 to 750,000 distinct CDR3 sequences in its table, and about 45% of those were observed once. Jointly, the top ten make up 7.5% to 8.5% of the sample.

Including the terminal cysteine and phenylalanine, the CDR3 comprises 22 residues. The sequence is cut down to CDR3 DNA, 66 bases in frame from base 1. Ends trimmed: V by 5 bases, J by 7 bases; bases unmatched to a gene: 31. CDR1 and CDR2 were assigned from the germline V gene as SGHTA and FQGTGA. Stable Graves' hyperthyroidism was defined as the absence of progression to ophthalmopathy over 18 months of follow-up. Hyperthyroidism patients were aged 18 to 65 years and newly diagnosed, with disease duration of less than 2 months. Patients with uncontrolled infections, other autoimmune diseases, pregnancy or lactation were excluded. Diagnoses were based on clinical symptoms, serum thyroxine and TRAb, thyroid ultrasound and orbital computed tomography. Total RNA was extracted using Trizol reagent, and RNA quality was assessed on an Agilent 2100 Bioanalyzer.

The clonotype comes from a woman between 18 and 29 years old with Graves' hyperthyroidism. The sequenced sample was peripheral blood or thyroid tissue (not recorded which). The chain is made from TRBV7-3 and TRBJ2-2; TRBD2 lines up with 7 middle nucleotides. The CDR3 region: CASSPDTGVLSQGRELDGELFF. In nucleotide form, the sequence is TGTGCCAGCAGCCCTGACACCGGGGTCCTGTCCCAAGGGAGGGAATTGGACGGGGAGCTGTTTTTT.